This TCR beta chain is from a study of Tregs in tolerant kidney transplant recipients. TCRdb's copy holds only in-frame clones and misses some; the assay was immunoSEQ multiplex PCR. The profile shows some 65,000 clones, roughly 84% of them singletons. Unstimulated Tregs (CD4+CD25+CD127-) and CD4+CD25- non-Tregs were sorted from PBMCs. On this clone itself: The antigen is undetermined.

Per the germline V gene, CDR1 is SGHTA and CDR2 is FQGNSA. The V and J ends lost 5 bases and 0 bases respectively, with 7 bases between them. The CDR3 totals 13 residues. Study-level points and caveats: Tregs expanded with activated donor B cells seemed most donor-specific. Validation in larger populations is needed because few patients were studied.

The chain recombines TRBV7-2 with TRBJ1-1; no definite D call. This clonotype was sampled from a human donor in good health. The sequencing input was CD4+ T cells from blood. The CDR3 nucleotides are TGTGCCAGCAGCAGAGACATGAACACTGAAGCTTTCTTT. Its translation: CASSRDMNTEAFF.